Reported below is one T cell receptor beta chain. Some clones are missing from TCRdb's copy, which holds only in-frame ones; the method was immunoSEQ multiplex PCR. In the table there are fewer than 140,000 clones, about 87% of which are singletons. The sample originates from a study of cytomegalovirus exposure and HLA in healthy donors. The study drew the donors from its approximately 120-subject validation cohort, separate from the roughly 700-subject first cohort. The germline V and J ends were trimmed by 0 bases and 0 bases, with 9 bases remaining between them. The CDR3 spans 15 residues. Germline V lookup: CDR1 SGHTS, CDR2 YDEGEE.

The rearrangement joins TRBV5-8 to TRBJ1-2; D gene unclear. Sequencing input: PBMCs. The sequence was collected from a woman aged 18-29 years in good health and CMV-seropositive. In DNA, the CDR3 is TGTGCCAGCAGCTTGGCAGGTACCTCTAACTATGGCTACACCTTC. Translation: CASSLAGTSNYGYTF.